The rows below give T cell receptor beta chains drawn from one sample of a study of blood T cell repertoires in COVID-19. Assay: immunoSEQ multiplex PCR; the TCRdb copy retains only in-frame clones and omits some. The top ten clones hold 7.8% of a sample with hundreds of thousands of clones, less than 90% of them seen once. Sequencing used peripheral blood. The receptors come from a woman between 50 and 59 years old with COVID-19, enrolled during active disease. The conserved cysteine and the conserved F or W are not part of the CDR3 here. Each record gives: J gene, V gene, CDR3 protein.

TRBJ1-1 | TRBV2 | ASSEADHRNTEAF
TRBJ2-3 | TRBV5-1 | ASSLYTAGGIWTDTQY
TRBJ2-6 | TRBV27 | ASSSPLDGGANVLT
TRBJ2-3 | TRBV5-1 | ASSSGTTRTDTQY
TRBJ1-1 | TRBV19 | ASSRLTGRAEAF
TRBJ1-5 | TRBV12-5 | ASGPGQGGNQPQH
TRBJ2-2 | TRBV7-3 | ASSRAHTGELF
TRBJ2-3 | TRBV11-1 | ASSFGVSTDTQY
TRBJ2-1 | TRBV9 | ASSPGWGSYSYNEQF
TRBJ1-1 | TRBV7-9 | ASSLGQGNEAF
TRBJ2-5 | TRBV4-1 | ASSREGGETQY
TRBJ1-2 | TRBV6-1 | ASSDNGGYT
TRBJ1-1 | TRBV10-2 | ASSDRVGTEAF
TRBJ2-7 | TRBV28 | ASSPPTVSYEQY
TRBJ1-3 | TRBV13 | ASSLQGNTIY
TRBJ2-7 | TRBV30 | AWRETGGSYEQY
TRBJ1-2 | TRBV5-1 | ASSFRDTNYGYT
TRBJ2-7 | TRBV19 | ASPCPGTGGRYEQY
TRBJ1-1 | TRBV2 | ASSSRQGTNTEAF
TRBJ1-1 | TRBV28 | ASSLLGAQNTEAF
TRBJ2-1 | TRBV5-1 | ASSSDGTSGGNEQF
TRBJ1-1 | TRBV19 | ASSATRGSAF
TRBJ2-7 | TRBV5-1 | ASSLEARSYEQY
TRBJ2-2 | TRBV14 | ASSQWGRNTGELF
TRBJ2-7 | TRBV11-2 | ASSLLREQY
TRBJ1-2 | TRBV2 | ASSPRGGAGYGYT
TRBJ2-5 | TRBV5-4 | ASSAGGEETQY
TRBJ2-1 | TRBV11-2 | ASSPDRVFDEQF
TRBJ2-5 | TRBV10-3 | AIGTEKETQY
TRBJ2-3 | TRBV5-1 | ASKSYQVADTQY
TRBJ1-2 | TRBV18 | ASSPITGGNYGYT
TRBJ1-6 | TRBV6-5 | ASSSPGGVGNSPLH
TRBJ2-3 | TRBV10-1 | ASSRGGTQY
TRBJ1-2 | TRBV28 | ASMNREGGSDNYGYT
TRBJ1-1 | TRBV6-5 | ASSSPGQGNTEAF
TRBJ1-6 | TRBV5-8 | ASSPSGTANSPLH
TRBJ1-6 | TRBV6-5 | ASSRDRGKTSPLH
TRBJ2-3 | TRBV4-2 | ASSQQAGGPADTQY
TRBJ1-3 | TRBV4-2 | ASSQVTPGNTIY
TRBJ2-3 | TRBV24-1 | ATSDPPGQGSTDTQY
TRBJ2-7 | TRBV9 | ASSASGGPTYEQY
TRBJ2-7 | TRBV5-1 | ASTLDSSYEQY
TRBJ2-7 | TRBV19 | ASSARPGLYEQY
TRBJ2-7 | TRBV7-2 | ASSLQGAEDEQY
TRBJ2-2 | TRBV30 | ALSTGNTGELF
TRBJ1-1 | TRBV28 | ASSPTGYTEAF
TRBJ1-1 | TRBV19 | ASSFDRGRAANTEAF
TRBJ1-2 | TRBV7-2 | ASSLPSGMSGYT
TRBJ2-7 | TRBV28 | ASSYYQTGTDSEQY
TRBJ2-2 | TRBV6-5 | ASSRQTVGTGELF
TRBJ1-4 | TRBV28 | ASSERQEKLF
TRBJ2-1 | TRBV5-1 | ASRTGTGGRNEQF
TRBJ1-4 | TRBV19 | ASTLHGDMNEKLF
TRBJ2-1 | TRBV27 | ASSFFSGTGASKF